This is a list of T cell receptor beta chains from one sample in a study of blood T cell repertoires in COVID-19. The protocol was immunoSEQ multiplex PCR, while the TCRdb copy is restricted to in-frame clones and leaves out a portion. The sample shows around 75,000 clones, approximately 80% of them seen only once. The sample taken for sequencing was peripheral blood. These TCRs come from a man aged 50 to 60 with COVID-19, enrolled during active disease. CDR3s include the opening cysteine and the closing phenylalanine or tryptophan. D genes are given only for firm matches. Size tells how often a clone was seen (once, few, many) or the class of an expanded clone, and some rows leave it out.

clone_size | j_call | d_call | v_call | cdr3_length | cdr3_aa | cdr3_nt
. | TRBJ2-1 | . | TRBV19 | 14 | CASERAISYNEQFF | TGTGCCAGTGAGCGGGCAATCTCCTACAATGAGCAGTTCTTC
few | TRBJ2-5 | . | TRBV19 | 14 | CASSIGLGGETQYF | TGTGCCAGTAGTATCGGCCTAGGGGGAGAGACCCAGTACTTC
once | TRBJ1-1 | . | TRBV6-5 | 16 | CASSYLRAGQKTEAFF | TGTGCCAGCAGTTACCTCCGGGCAGGGCAGAAGACTGAAGCTTTCTTT
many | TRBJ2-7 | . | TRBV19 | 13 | CASSIQDRGEQYF | TGTGCCAGTAGTATCCAGGATCGGGGCGAGCAGTACTTC
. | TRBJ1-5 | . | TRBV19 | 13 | CASSLQASGPQHF | TGTGCCAGTAGTTTACAGGCTTCTGGGCCCCAGCATTTT
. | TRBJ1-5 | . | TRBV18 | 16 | CASSPGGTSAQRPQHF | TGTGCCAGCTCACCCGGGGGGACGTCTGCGCAGAGGCCCCAGCATTTT
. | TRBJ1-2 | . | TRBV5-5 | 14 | CASSSQGSNYGYTF | TGTGCCAGCAGCTCCCAGGGGTCTAACTATGGCTACACCTTC
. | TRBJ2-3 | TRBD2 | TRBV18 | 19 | CASSPPISGRSRLKDTQYF | TGTGCCAGCTCACCACCGATTAGCGGGAGGTCTCGGTTAAAGGATACGCAGTATTTT
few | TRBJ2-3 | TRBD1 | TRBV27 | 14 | CASTPSGGPDTQYF | TGTGCCAGCACCCCCTCAGGGGGCCCTGATACGCAGTATTTT
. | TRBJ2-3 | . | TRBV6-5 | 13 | CASKAGTTDTQYF | TGTGCCAGCAAAGCAGGCACCACAGATACGCAGTATTTT
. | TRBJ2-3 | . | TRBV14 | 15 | CASRARPRSTDTQYF | TGTGCCAGCAGAGCGAGACCCCGTAGCACAGATACGCAGTATTTT
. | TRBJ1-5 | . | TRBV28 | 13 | CASSLLGDSPQHF | TGTGCCAGCAGTTTATTAGGCGACTCACCCCAGCATTTT
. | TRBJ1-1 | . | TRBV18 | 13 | CASSPTMDTEAFF | TGTGCCAGCTCCCCGACAATGGACACTGAAGCTTTCTTT
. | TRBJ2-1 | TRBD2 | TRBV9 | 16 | CASSATAGGRYNEQFF | TGTGCCAGCAGTGCCACAGCGGGAGGGCGGTACAATGAGCAGTTCTTC
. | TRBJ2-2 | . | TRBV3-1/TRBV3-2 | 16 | CASSQGSRRRTGELFF | TGTGCCAGCAGCCAAGGAAGCAGACGGAGGACCGGGGAGCTGTTTTTT
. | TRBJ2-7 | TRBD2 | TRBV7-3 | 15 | CASSLGTSGTYEQYF | TGTGCCAGCAGCTTAGGGACTAGCGGAACCTACGAGCAGTACTTC
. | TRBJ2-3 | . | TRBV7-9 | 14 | CASSSGYPTDTQYF | TGTGCCAGCAGCTCGGGATACCCCACAGATACGCAGTATTTT
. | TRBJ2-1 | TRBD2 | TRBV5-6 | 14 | CASSRRLAANEQFF | TGTGCCAGCAGCAGAAGACTAGCGGCCAATGAGCAGTTCTTC
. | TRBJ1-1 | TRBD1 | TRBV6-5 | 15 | CASSYRQGLNTEAFF | TGTGCCAGCAGTTATCGACAGGGCTTGAACACTGAAGCTTTCTTT
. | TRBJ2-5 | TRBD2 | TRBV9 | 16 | CASSPRLASTQETQYF | TGTGCCAGCAGCCCCCGACTAGCGAGTACCCAAGAGACCCAGTACTTC
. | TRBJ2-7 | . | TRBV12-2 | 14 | CASRLVPGHYEQYF | TGTGCAAGTCGCTTAGTTCCTGGGCACTACGAGCAGTACTTC
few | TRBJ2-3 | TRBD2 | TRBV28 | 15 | CASRLAGGVTDTQYF | TGTGCCAGCAGACTAGCGGGAGGGGTTACAGATACGCAGTATTTT
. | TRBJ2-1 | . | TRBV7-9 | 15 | CASSLRGSSYNEQFF | TGTGCCAGCAGCTTGAGGGGGAGCTCCTACAATGAGCAGTTCTTC